This T cell receptor beta chain was sequenced during a study of monozygotic twins with inflammatory bowel disease. This CDR3 spans 16 amino acids. The germline V gene has CDR1 SEHNR and CDR2 FQNEAQ (reference sequence). About this clonotype: What it binds is not known.

UMIs with a 6-nucleotide sample barcode were added by template switching. TCRdb reanalyzed the 5' RACE reads and collapses them to one entry per CDR3 protein, without DNA. Its table lists about 300,000 distinct CDR3 sequences. Study results and limitations: Twins classed as concordant or discordant showed no difference in repertoire similarity, possibly from limited power. Especially with disease activity, IBD patients had fewer clonotypes in common with others than healthy twins did.

The origin of this receptor is a human donor with ulcerative colitis or Crohn's disease, or a healthy co-twin of an affected twin (not recorded which). Sequencing was done on a sample of blood. This sequence joins TRBV7-9 and TRBJ1-4. The chain's CDR3 is CASSPRGSTENEKLFF.